Detailed here is one T cell receptor (beta chain). As to time point: pre-treatment baseline. Patients had no prior systemic cancer treatment, immunosuppressants or other active cancers. This sample was included in a study of blood T cell dynamics during melanoma immunotherapy. Per the germline V gene, CDR1 is MNHEY and CDR2 is SVGAGI. V was trimmed by 4 bases and J by 4 bases, leaving 16 bases between them. The length of the CDR3 is 15 residues. For every cfDNA sample, roughly 36 ng was loaded. Here immunoSEQ multiplex PCR was the method, and the copy in TCRdb shows in-frame clones only, minus some. The sample shows about 6,300 clones, over 90% of them seen only once.

The material was cell-free DNA from blood, obtained from a patient treated with checkpoint blockade. The chain couples TRBV6-5 to TRBJ1-1; no reliable D call. The TCR was taken from a human donor with melanoma. The CDR3 DNA is TGTGCCAGCAGTTGGAGTCGGGGTGCCGGCACTGAAGCTTTCTTT. Residues: CASSWSRGAGTEAFF.